The 12 T cell receptor beta chains presented below share a single source sample, sequenced in a study of blood T cell repertoires in COVID-19. Profiling relied on immunoSEQ multiplex PCR, and the TCRdb table lists in-frame clones only, not all of them. The sample shows a few hundred thousand clones, more than 85% of them seen only once. Sequenced: peripheral blood. These receptors were collected from a man aged 60 to 75 with acute or convalescent COVID-19.

The gene calls are TRBV20-1 and TRBJ2-4; D is undetermined. V was cut by 3 bases and J by 0 bases, with 15 bases left in between. CDR3 length equals 16 residues. Germline CDR1 reads DFQATT; CDR2 reads SNEGSKA (reference sequence). This chain's CDR3 is CSASPAADLAKNIQYF. The CDR3 DNA reads as TGCAGTGCTAGTCCGGCGGCAGACTTAGCCAAAAACATTCAGTACTTC.

The V gene is TRBV28, the J gene TRBJ2-5; D gene ambiguous. CDR1 is MDHEN, CDR2 SYDVKM, per germline. The CDR3 is 14 residues long. V dropped 6 bases and J dropped 1 base, with 12 bases sitting between them. Here the CDR3 reads CASSTEITQETQYF. CDR3 DNA: TGTGCCAGCAGCACAGAAATTACCCAAGAGACCCAGTACTTC.

The rearrangement joins TRBV25-1 to TRBJ1-1; 11 bases are a match to TRBD1. This CDR3 comprises 16 residues. The V segment lost 3 bases and the J segment 5 bases; nucleotides outside the gene matches: 8. CDR1 is MGHDK, CDR2 SYGVNS, per germline. As DNA, the CDR3 is TGTGCCAGCAGTGAGGGAATCGGGACAGGGGGAACTGAAGCTTTCTTT. Its translation is CASSEGIGTGGTEAFF.

This clone was detected only once. The rearrangement uses TRBV5-4 and TRBJ1-2, with D possibly matching TRBD1 (6 bases). Germline V gene data show CDR1 as SGHNT and CDR2 as YYREEE (reference sequence). The V and J ends lost 3 bases and 8 bases respectively, with 17 bases between them. The CDR3 contains 14 residues. Here the CDR3 reads CASSSSGGAGGYTF. CDR3 coding DNA: TGTGCCAGCAGCTCCTCGGGGGGCGCGGGGGGCTACACCTTC.

The chain employs TRBV3-1 (or the pseudogene TRBV3-2) and TRBJ1-6, with TRBD1 matching 8 bases. J was trimmed by 7 bases and V by 4 bases; bases with no gene match: 3. This CDR3 has 14 residues. In germline, CDR1 is LGHDT, CDR2 YNNKEL (reference sequence). This chain's CDR3 is CASSPQGANSPLHF. The CDR3 DNA follows: TGTGCCAGCAGCCCCCAGGGGGCCAATTCACCCCTCCACTTT.

The chain joins TRBV5-6 to TRBJ1-2; 7 nucleotides line up with TRBD1. The CDR3 is made up of 16 amino acids. Germline V gene sequence: CDR1 SGHDT, CDR2 YYEEEE. Losses at the gene ends were 0 bases for V and 4 bases for J; bases not matched to a gene: 9. This chain's CDR3 is CASSLAPGRGVYGYTF. For the CDR3, the DNA is TGTGCCAGCAGCTTGGCCCCGGGCAGGGGGGTCTATGGCTACACCTTC.

This chain links TRBV4-2 with TRBJ2-1, with D perhaps matching TRBD2 (6 bases). This CDR3 spans 17 amino acids. CDR1 LGHNA and CDR2 YNFKEQ come from the germline V gene. Trimming cost V 0 bases and J 4 bases, with 16 bases left between them. This chain's CDR3 is CASSQEVSLALYNEQFF. In DNA form, the CDR3 reads TGTGCCAGCAGCCAAGAAGTCTCCCTAGCGCTATACAATGAGCAGTTCTTC.

This chain joins TRBV5-1 and TRBJ2-3, with TRBD1 matching over 9 bases. In germline, CDR1 is SGHRS, CDR2 YFSETQ. The J segment lost 2 bases and the V segment lost 3 bases, leaving 7 bases of the junction unmatched. The CDR3 covers 16 residues. The CDR3 sequence is CASSSGQGIYTDTQYF. The DNA for the CDR3 is TGCGCCAGCAGCTCAGGACAGGGGATCTACACAGATACGCAGTATTTT.

For the CDR3, the DNA is TGTGCTAGTGGTTTGTGGCAGGATAACTCTGGAAACACCATATATTTT. It encodes CASGLWQDNSGNTIYF. The V and J genes are TRBV12-5 and TRBJ1-3; D gene uncertain. The CDR3 sequence is 16 residues long. Trimming pared 2 bases from V and 0 bases from J, leaving 11 bases between. CDR1 and CDR2 from the germline V gene are LGHNT and FRNRAP.

The chain has TRBV27 and TRBJ2-2, with D possibly TRBD1 on 7 matching bases. V shed 5 bases and J shed 7 bases, with 14 bases lying between them. The CDR3 extends over 14 amino acids. Germline assignment: CDR1 MNHEY and CDR2 SMNVEV (reference sequence). CDR3 in DNA: TGTGCCAGCAGTGGGGCAGGGGGGCGCGGGGAGCTGTTTTTT. Amino acid sequence: CASSGAGGRGELFF.

CDR3 amino acids: CASSLSGTSSGNTIYF. The CDR3 DNA reads as TGTGCCAGCAGCCTGTCCGGGACTAGCTCTGGAAACACCATATATTTT. V and J are TRBV7-8 and TRBJ1-3, with D perhaps TRBD1 (5 bases). Trimming pared 5 bases from V and 0 bases from J, leaving 14 bases between. The germline V gene has CDR1 SGHVS and CDR2 FQNEAQ. The length of the CDR3 is 16 residues.

The chain is built from TRBV5-1 and TRBJ1-1, with a possible D match to TRBD1 (5 bases). This CDR3 region has 15 residues. Germline V gives CDR1 SGHRS, CDR2 YFSETQ. Trimming left V 0 bases short and J 4 bases short, with 13 bases between. The CDR3 sequence: CASSLALAGGTEAFF. The CDR3 DNA follows: TGCGCCAGCAGCTTGGCATTAGCGGGGGGCACTGAAGCTTTCTTT.